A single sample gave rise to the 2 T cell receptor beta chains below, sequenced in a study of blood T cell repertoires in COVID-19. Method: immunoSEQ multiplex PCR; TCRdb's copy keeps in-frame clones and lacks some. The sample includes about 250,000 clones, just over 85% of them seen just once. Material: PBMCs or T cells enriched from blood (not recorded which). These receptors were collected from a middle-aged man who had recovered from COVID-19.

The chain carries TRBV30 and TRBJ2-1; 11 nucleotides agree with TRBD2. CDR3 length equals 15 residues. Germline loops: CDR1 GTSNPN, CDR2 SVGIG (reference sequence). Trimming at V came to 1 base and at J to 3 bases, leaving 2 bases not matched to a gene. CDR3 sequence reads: CAWSGLAGYYNEQFF. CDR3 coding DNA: TGTGCCTGGAGTGGACTAGCGGGATACTACAATGAGCAGTTCTTC.

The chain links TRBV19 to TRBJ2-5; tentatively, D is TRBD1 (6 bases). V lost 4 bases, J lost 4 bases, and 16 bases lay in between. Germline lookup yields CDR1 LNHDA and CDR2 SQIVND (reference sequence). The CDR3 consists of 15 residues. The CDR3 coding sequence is TGTGCCAGTAGTACCCTCGGGTCAGGGGTAGAGACCCAGTACTTC. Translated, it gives CASSTLGSGVETQYF.